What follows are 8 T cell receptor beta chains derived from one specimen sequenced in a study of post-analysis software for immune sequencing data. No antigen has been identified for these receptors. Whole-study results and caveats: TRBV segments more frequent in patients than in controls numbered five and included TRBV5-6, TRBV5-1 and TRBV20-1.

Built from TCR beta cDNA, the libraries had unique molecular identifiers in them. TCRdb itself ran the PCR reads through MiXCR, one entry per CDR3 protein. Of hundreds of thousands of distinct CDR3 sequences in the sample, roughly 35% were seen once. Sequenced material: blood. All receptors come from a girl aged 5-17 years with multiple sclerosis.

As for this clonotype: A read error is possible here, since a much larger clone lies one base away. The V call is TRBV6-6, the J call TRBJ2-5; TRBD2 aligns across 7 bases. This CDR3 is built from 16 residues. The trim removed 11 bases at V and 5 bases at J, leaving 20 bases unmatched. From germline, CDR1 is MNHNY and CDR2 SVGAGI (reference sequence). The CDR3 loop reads CAGTVGEGQGGETQYF. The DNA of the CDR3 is TGTGCCGGCACCGTGGGGGAGGGTCAGGGAGGCGAGACCCAGTACTTC.

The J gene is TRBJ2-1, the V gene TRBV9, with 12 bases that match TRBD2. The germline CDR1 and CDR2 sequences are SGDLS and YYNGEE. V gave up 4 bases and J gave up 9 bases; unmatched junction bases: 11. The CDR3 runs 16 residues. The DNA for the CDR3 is TGTGCCAGCAGCTCGACCCCTAGCGGGGGGGCCCGTGAGCAGTTCTTC. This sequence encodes CASSSTPSGGAREQFF.

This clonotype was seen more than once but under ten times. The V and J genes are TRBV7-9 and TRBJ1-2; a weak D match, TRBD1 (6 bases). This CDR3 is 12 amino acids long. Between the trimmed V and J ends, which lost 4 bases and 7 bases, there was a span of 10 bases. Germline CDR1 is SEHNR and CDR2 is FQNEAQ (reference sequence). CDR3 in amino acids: CASSSQGSGYTF. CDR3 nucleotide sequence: TGTGCCAGCAGCTCACAGGGAAGTGGCTACACCTTC.

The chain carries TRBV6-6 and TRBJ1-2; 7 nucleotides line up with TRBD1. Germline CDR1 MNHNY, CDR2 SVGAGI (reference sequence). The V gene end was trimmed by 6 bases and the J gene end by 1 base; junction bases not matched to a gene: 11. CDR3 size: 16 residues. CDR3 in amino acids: CASSDQGGLGNYGYTF. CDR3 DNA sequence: TGTGCCAGCAGCGACCAGGGGGGGCTGGGTAACTATGGCTACACCTTC.

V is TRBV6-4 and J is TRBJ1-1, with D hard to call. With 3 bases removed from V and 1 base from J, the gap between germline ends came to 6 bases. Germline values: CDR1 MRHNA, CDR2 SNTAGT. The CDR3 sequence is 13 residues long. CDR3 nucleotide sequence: TGTGCCAGCAGTGAAGATCCGAACACTGAAGCTTTCTTT. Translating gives CASSEDPNTEAFF.

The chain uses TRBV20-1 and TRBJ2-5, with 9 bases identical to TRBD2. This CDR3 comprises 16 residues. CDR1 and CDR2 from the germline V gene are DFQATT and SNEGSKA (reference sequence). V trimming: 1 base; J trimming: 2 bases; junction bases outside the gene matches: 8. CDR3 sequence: CSARAPQRGEQETQYF. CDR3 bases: TGCAGTGCTAGAGCCCCACAGCGGGGGGAGCAAGAGACCCAGTACTTC.

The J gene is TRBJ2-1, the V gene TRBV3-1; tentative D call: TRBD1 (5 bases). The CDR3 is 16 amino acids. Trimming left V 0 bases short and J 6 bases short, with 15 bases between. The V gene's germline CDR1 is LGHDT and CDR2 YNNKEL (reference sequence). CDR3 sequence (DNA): TGTGCCAGCAGCCAAGATCCAGGCGCCAGGGCCAATGAGCAGTTCTTC. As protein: CASSQDPGARANEQFF.

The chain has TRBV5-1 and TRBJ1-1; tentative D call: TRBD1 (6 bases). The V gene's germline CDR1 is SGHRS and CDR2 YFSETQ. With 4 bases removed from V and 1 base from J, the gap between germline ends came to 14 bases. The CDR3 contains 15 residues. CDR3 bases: TGCGCCAGCAGCCTAACAGGGTCGGGGAACACTGAAGCTTTCTTT. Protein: CASSLTGSGNTEAFF.